These 14 T cell receptor beta chains were sequenced from one sample in a study of cytomegalovirus exposure and HLA in healthy donors. The PCR made use of 60 Vbeta and 13 Jbeta primers. The repertoire was sequenced with immunoSEQ multiplex PCR; TCRdb's copy has only in-frame clones and lacks some. The table lists about 88,000 clones. The specimen sequenced was PBMCs. The receptors were sampled from a girl aged 5-17 years in good health and CMV-seropositive.

The gene calls are TRBV28 and TRBJ1-2; 12 nucleotides line up with TRBD1. Trimming took 4 bases from V and 5 from J; bases not matched to a gene: 5. Germline assignment: CDR1 MDHEN and CDR2 SYDVKM. The CDR3 covers 15 residues. CDR3 amino acids: CASSSGQGAPYGYTF. Written as DNA, the CDR3 is TGTGCCAGCAGTTCGGGACAGGGGGCCCCTTATGGCTACACCTTC.

The J gene is TRBJ2-2, the V gene TRBV5-1, with TRBD2 as a possible D gene (5 bases). The V gene lost 2 bases and the J gene lost 1 base, with 9 bases spanning the gap. Germline CDR1 is SGHRS and CDR2 is YFSETQ. The CDR3 totals 15 residues. The CDR3: CASSFTAGNTGELFF. CDR3 bases: TGCGCCAGCAGCTTTACGGCGGGGAACACCGGGGAGCTGTTTTTT.

The J gene is TRBJ2-1, the V gene TRBV9; TRBD2 agrees at 8 bases. Germline V lookup: CDR1 SGDLS, CDR2 YYNGEE. The CDR3 sequence is 16 residues long. Trimming removed 3 bases from V and 5 bases from J; junction bases left unmatched: 10. CDR3 protein: CASSGTGGAPNNEQFF. As DNA, the CDR3 is TGTGCCAGCAGCGGAACCGGGGGGGCCCCCAACAATGAGCAGTTCTTC.

The chain recombines TRBV2 with TRBJ1-2; 10 bases match TRBD1. J was trimmed by 4 bases and V by 8 bases; bases with no gene match: 7. The V gene's germline CDR1 is SNHLY and CDR2 FYNNEI. This CDR3 is built from 14 residues. CDR3 residues: CASGDRGGGYGYTF. The CDR3 DNA reads TGTGCCAGCGGGGACAGGGGAGGCGGCTATGGCTACACCTTC. Using reference TRBV2 and TRBJ1-2 for the parts outside the CDR3, the full variable domain is EPEVTQTPSHQVTQMGQEVILRCVPISNHLYFYWYRQILGQKVEFLVSFYNNEISEKSEIFDDQFSVERPDGSNFTLKIRSTKLEDSAMYFCASGDRGGGYGYTFGSGTRLTVV.

The CDR3 nucleotides read TGTGCCAGCAGCCAGGGGGGCAGGGGGGACACCGGGGAGCTGTTTTTT. Amino acid sequence: CASSQGGRGDTGELFF. The chain has TRBV4-2 and TRBJ2-2, with a tentative D call TRBD1 (7 bases). Germline CDR1 LGHNA, CDR2 YNFKEQ. V lost 3 bases to trimming and J lost 3 bases, with 14 bases between them. This CDR3 spans 16 amino acids.

This chain joins TRBV4-1 and TRBJ2-7; D is possibly TRBD1 (6 bases). The V gene lost 3 bases and the J gene lost 0 bases, with 15 bases spanning the gap. The CDR3 covers 16 residues. Germline CDR1 reads MGHRA; CDR2 reads YSYEKL. The CDR3: CASSQSNRVSSYEQYF. CDR3 DNA sequence: TGCGCCAGCAGCCAGTCAAACAGGGTTAGCTCCTACGAGCAGTACTTC.

This chain connects TRBV5-5 to TRBJ2-3, with 10 bases lining up with TRBD1. Germline CDR1 reads SGHKS; CDR2 reads YYEKEE (reference sequence). There are 17 residues in the CDR3. Trimming removed 3 bases from V and 1 base from J; junction bases left unmatched: 8. CDR3 nucleotides: TGTGCCAGCAGCTCATCCCCCGGACAGGGGGGCACAGATACGCAGTATTTT. Amino acids: CASSSSPGQGGTDTQYF. Looking up the rest from reference TRBV5-5 and TRBJ2-3 gives the full variable domain: DAGVTQSPTHLIKTRGQQVTLRCSPISGHKSVSWYQQVLGQGPQFIFQYYEKEERGRGNFPDRFSARQFPNYSSELNVNALLLGDSALYLCASSSSPGQGGTDTQYFGPGTRLTVL.

The CDR3 coding sequence is TGTGCCAGCAGCTTACTCCCGGGTAGCGACACTGAAGCTTTCTTT. Translating it yields CASSLLPGSDTEAFF. The gene calls are TRBV7-2 and TRBJ1-1; D remains ambiguous. In germline, CDR1 is SGHTA, CDR2 FQGNSA. Trimming took 2 bases from V and 3 from J, leaving 13 bases between them. The length of the CDR3 is 15 residues.

The chain carries TRBV2 and TRBJ2-2; 8 nucleotides align to TRBD2. Germline CDR1 is SNHLY and CDR2 is FYNNEI. After removal of 3 bases from V and 7 bases from J, the junction contained 10 bases not matched to a gene. The CDR3 has 16 amino acids. CDR3 nucleotides: TGTGCCAGCAGTGATCGTCGGGGGGGCCTTCACGGGGAGCTGTTTTTT. It is translated as CASSDRRGGLHGELFF.

The J gene is TRBJ1-1, the V gene TRBV7-2, with a weak D call TRBD1 (5 bases). CDR1 SGHTA and CDR2 FQGNSA come from the germline V gene. This CDR3 spans 14 amino acids. The V end lost 4 bases, the J end lost 3 bases, and 12 bases lay between the germline ends. The chain's CDR3 is CASSYTGVDTEAFF. Here the CDR3 DNA reads TGTGCCAGCAGCTACACAGGTGTAGACACTGAAGCTTTCTTT.

V gene TRBV29-1 combines with J gene TRBJ2-1; 10 bases are shared with TRBD1. CDR1 is SQVTM, CDR2 ANQGSEA, per germline. Trimming cost V 7 bases and J 7 bases; bases outside gene matches: 19. CDR3 length: 17 residues. As DNA, the CDR3 is TGCAGCGCCTTGCCTTATTTACGAGGACAGGGGGGGAATGAGCAGTTCTTC. It yields the protein CSALPYLRGQGGNEQFF.

V is TRBV4-3 and J is TRBJ2-5; 14 nucleotides align to TRBD2. With 3 bases clipped from V and 2 bases from J, the junction kept 2 bases outside the gene matches. CDR1 and CDR2 from the germline V gene are LGHNA and YSLEER. The CDR3 totals 16 residues. The CDR3 DNA follows: TGCGCCAGCAGCCATAGACTAGCGGGGGGGCAAGAGACCCAGTACTTC. It translates to CASSHRLAGGQETQYF.

The chain links TRBV29-1 to TRBJ1-2; D unresolved. The germline V gene has CDR1 SQVTM and CDR2 ANQGSEA. This CDR3 is 16 amino acids long. V lost 3 bases and J 4 bases, leaving 21 bases between the germline ends. The CDR3 here is CSVEAGSRSYLYGYTF. DNA of the CDR3: TGCAGCGTTGAGGCGGGAAGCCGCTCATACCTCTATGGCTACACCTTC. The full variable domain, in which reference TRBV29-1 and TRBJ1-2 provide the parts outside the CDR3, is SAVISQKPSRDICQRGTSLTIQCQVDSQVTMMFWYRQQPGQSLTLIATANQGSEATYESGFVIDKFPISRPNLTFSTLTVSNMSPEDSSIYLCSVEAGSRSYLYGYTFGSGTRLTVV.

The genes are TRBV6-5 and TRBJ1-2; D may be TRBD1 (6 bases). Trimming cost V 6 bases and J 4 bases, with 15 bases left between them. The germline V gene has CDR1 MNHEY and CDR2 SVGAGI. The CDR3 has 14 amino acids. The CDR3 is CASSQSAGVYGYTF. The CDR3 nucleotides are TGTGCCAGCAGCCAGAGTGCAGGGGTCTATGGCTACACCTTC.